The next 28 T cell receptor beta chains were all read from a single sample in a study of human T cells and chemical hapten exposure. TCRdb analysed the RACE reads with MiXCR anew, one entry per CDR3 protein. The sample carries about 59,000 distinct CDR3 sequences, 11% recorded once. The time point was: pre-sensitization, week 0. The treatment: therapeutic diphenylcyclopropenone sensitization with weekly scalp DPC. This specimen consisted of whole blood, obtained in connection with sensitization to the hapten diphenylcyclopropenone (DPC). Every receptor here comes from a woman aged 40 to 50 with alopecia areata. Some clones in this sample may be carry-over from other donors' samples.

This clonotype has ten or more counts. The rearrangement links TRBV6-5 to TRBJ2-3, with D possibly matching TRBD1 (6 bases). This CDR3 region has 14 residues. Germline-derived CDR1 and CDR2 are MNHEY and SVGAGI. Trimming removed 5 bases from V and 1 base from J, with 10 bases in between. CDR3 residues: CASSGEGGTDTQYF. DNA for the CDR3: TGTGCCAGCAGTGGCGAGGGGGGCACAGATACGCAGTATTTT.

The rearrangement uses TRBV7-2 and TRBJ2-1, with 11 bases aligning to TRBD2. With V trimmed by 5 bases and J by 5 bases, 17 bases remained unmatched. Germline CDR1 reads SGHTA; CDR2 reads FQGNSA. The CDR3 runs 19 residues. The chain's CDR3 is CASSPKGEPSGRSHNEQFF. CDR3 DNA: TGTGCCAGCAGCCCTAAGGGGGAACCTAGCGGGAGGTCCCACAATGAGCAGTTCTTC.

This clonotype appeared a few times. This chain uses TRBV27 with TRBJ2-2, with unresolved D. This CDR3 is 15 amino acids long. Germline CDR1 and CDR2: MNHEY and SMNVEV (reference sequence). V was trimmed by 4 bases and J by 3 bases, leaving 12 bases between them. The CDR3 DNA reads TGTGCCAGCAGTTCATCCGCGGTGGACACCGGGGAGCTGTTTTTT. It translates to CASSSSAVDTGELFF.

The chain links TRBV7-2 to TRBJ2-1; 13 bases line up with TRBD2. Germline assignment: CDR1 SGHTA and CDR2 FQGNSA. With V trimmed by 2 bases and J by 8 bases, 6 bases remained unmatched. The CDR3 covers 16 residues. CDR3 amino acids: CASSLHGTSGVDEQFF. The CDR3 DNA reads TGTGCCAGCAGCTTACACGGGACTAGCGGGGTGGATGAGCAGTTCTTC.

In DNA, the CDR3 is TGTGCCAGCAGTTACGGGACCCAGCGTGATGATACGCAGTATTTT. Amino acids: CASSYGTQRDDTQYF. The chain recombines TRBV6-2 or TRBV6-3 with TRBJ2-3; the D call may be TRBD1 or TRBD2 (5 bases each). Trimming cost V 2 bases and J 6 bases, with 15 bases left between them. The CDR3 length is 15 residues. Looked up from germline, CDR1 is MNHEY and CDR2 is SVGEGT.

Points on this clonotype: A much larger clonotype is one base distant, so this may be a read error. The gene calls are TRBV5-6 and TRBJ1-5; unclear D gene. CDR3 size: 14 residues. Germline V gene data show CDR1 as SGHDT and CDR2 as YYEEEE. Here the CDR3 reads CANSLNSARQPQHF. As DNA, the CDR3 is TGTGCCAACAGCTTGAATTCTGCCCGTCAGCCCCAGCATTTT.

This clonotype has a count of ten or more. The chain couples TRBV28 to TRBJ1-2, with D unresolved. The CDR3 is made up of 14 amino acids. V gave up 5 bases and J gave up 3 bases, with 13 bases separating them. Germline lookup yields CDR1 MDHEN and CDR2 SYDVKM. The CDR3 region is CASSMTLPDYGYTF. The DNA for the CDR3 is TGTGCCAGCAGTATGACCCTGCCAGACTATGGCTACACCTTC.

This clonotype was seen ten or more times. The chain couples TRBV7-8 to TRBJ2-5; perhaps TRBD2 as D (5 bases). Germline loops: CDR1 SGHVS, CDR2 FQNEAQ. V was pared by 3 bases and J by 3 bases, with 8 bases between. This CDR3 region has 13 residues. The CDR3: CASSLRVKETQYF. The CDR3 nucleotides read TGTGCCAGCAGCTTGAGGGTGAAAGAGACCCAGTACTTC.

In its sample, this clonotype was seen many times. The genes are TRBV6-6 and TRBJ1-1; D ambiguous. V lost 5 bases, J lost 2 bases, and 6 bases lay in between. This CDR3 is 12 amino acids long. CDR1 is MNHNY, CDR2 SVGAGI, per germline (reference sequence). CDR3 sequence reads: CASSPINTEAFF. DNA for the CDR3: TGTGCCAGCAGTCCGATAAACACTGAAGCTTTCTTT.

This clonotype was observed many times. This chain connects TRBV12-3 or TRBV12-4 to TRBJ2-3; 7 bases fit TRBD1. The CDR3 is made up of 14 amino acids. V was pared by 5 bases and J by 2 bases, with 4 bases of the junction left unmatched. CDR3 sequence: CASSPDRPTDTQYF. CDR3 in DNA: TGTGCCAGCAGTCCGGACAGGCCCACAGATACGCAGTATTTT.

The chain links TRBV2 to TRBJ2-3; 12 bases are shared with TRBD2. Germline trimming cut 4 bases from V and 4 bases from J; bases unmatched to any gene: 0. Germline V CDR1 and CDR2: SNHLY, FYNNEI. The CDR3 has 14 amino acids. In DNA, the CDR3 is TGTGCCAGCAGTGCTAGCGGGGGGGCAGATACGCAGTATTTT. Translation: CASSASGGADTQYF.

This clonotype was seen a handful of times. V and J are TRBV27 and TRBJ1-6; 10 bases fit TRBD1. Trimming cost V 6 bases and J 9 bases; bases outside gene matches: 8. Per the germline V gene, CDR1 is MNHEY and CDR2 is SMNVEV (reference sequence). The CDR3 spans 15 residues. CDR3 region: CASSDKTGGVSPLHF. Here the CDR3 DNA reads TGTGCCAGCAGCGACAAGACAGGGGGCGTTTCACCCCTCCACTTT.

This clonotype came up a few times. The chain links TRBV7-2 to TRBJ2-7, with a possible D match to TRBD2 (6 bases). The V and J ends lost 5 bases and 2 bases respectively, with 10 bases between them. The germline gives CDR1 SGHTA, CDR2 FQGNSA. This CDR3 contains 13 residues. The CDR3 nucleotides read TGTGCCAGCAGCGCGGGGTTCACCTACGAGCAGTACTTC. Its protein is CASSAGFTYEQYF.

Here the CDR3 reads CATSEGDRAYYGYTF. CDR3 bases: TGTGCCACCAGTGAGGGGGACAGGGCTTACTATGGCTACACCTTC. V usage is TRBV24-1 and J usage is TRBJ1-2; TRBD1 matches at 9 bases. CDR1 KGHDR and CDR2 SFDVKD come from the germline V gene. The CDR3 loop spans 15 amino acids. Trimming at V came to 4 bases and at J to 3 bases, leaving 5 bases not matched to a gene.

This clonotype was seen ten or more times. The chain is built from TRBV2 and TRBJ2-2, with D unclear. The CDR3 runs 13 residues. Germline assignment: CDR1 SNHLY and CDR2 FYNNEI. V shed 8 bases and J shed 7 bases, with 14 bases lying between them. The CDR3 reads CASLTPPSGELFF. The DNA of the CDR3 is TGTGCCAGCCTAACTCCCCCAAGCGGGGAGCTGTTTTTT.

This clonotype has a handful of counts. The chain employs TRBV6-4 and TRBJ2-6; no definite D call. CDR1 is MRHNA, CDR2 SNTAGT, per germline. V was shortened by 2 bases and J by 0 bases, with 8 bases between the two germline ends. This CDR3 region has 16 residues. For the CDR3, the DNA is TGTGCCAGCAGTGACAGGGCGGACTCTGGGGCCAACGTCCTGACTTTC. Amino acids: CASSDRADSGANVLTF.

Details on this clonotype: With a much larger clone just one base away, this may be a read error. The CDR3 loop reads CSVSGSGAAYEQYF. Written as DNA, the CDR3 is TGCAGTGTTAGCGGGTCAGGGGCGGCCTACGAGCAGTACTTC. The genes are TRBV20-1 and TRBJ2-7; D perhaps matches TRBD2 (7 bases). V dropped 7 bases and J dropped 2 bases, with 18 bases sitting between them. Germline values: CDR1 DFQATT, CDR2 SNEGSKA (reference sequence). The CDR3 has 14 amino acids.

For this clonotype: With a much larger clone just one base away, this may be a read error. The chain couples TRBV15 to TRBJ2-3; TRBD2 agrees at 14 bases. J lost 1 base, V lost 0 bases, and 6 bases had no gene match. CDR1 is LNHNV and CDR2 is YYDKDF in the germline V gene (reference sequence). The CDR3 runs 19 residues. The CDR3 here is CATSRDRLAGGPGTDTQYF. CDR3 DNA sequence: TGTGCCACCAGCAGAGACCGACTAGCGGGAGGGCCTGGCACAGATACGCAGTATTTT.

The CDR3 loop reads CASSYSNRGPYEQYF. CDR3 sequence (DNA): TGTGCCAGCAGTTACTCGAACAGGGGTCCATACGAGCAGTACTTC. V gene TRBV6-5 combines with J gene TRBJ2-7, with TRBD1 matching 7 bases. Losses at the gene ends were 0 bases for V and 4 bases for J; bases not matched to a gene: 6. In germline, CDR1 is MNHEY, CDR2 SVGAGI. This CDR3 comprises 15 residues.

The rearrangement links TRBV20-1 to TRBJ2-3; 7 positions agree with TRBD2. The ends lost 5 bases at V and 8 bases at J; junction bases unmatched: 13. Germline-derived CDR1 and CDR2 are DFQATT and SNEGSKA (reference sequence). This CDR3 is built from 14 residues. This CDR3 is CSAPTGLVGGTQYF. CDR3 nucleotide sequence: TGCAGTGCTCCGACCGGACTAGTGGGCGGTACGCAGTATTTT.

This clonotype was seen repeatedly, ten times or more. The chain carries TRBV6-5 and TRBJ2-2, with D perhaps TRBD2 (5 bases). V was clipped by 7 bases and J by 6 bases, with 15 bases between them. The CDR3 loop spans 14 amino acids. Germline values: CDR1 MNHEY, CDR2 SVGAGI. CDR3 nucleotides: TGTGCCAGCAATGAGGCTCTCGGGGCCGGGGAGCTGTTTTTT. Translating it yields CASNEALGAGELFF.

In this sample, this clonotype turned up many times. The rearrangement uses TRBV18 and TRBJ1-4, with no clear D. The germline CDR1 and CDR2 sequences are KGHSH and LQKENI. Trimming stripped 1 base from V and 0 bases from J, with 6 bases between. The CDR3 runs to 15 residues. In nucleotides, the CDR3 is TGTGCCAGCTCACCACGAGAGTCAACTAATGAAAAACTGTTTTTT. Translated, it gives CASSPRESTNEKLFF.

Ten or more counts support this clonotype. The CDR3 DNA reads TGTGCCAGCAGTTCGGGGACACCTCGCAATCAGCCCCAGCATTTT. It translates to CASSSGTPRNQPQHF. The chain employs TRBV6-2 or TRBV6-3 and TRBJ1-5, with TRBD1 as a possible D gene (6 bases). Trimming cost V 4 bases and J 2 bases, with 12 bases left between them. This CDR3 spans 15 amino acids. CDR1 is MNHEY, CDR2 SVGEGT, per germline.

This clonotype was counted between two and nine times. This rearrangement joins TRBV29-1 to TRBJ2-6, with D maybe TRBD2 (5 bases). Germline assignment: CDR1 SQVTM and CDR2 ANQGSEA. Trimming removed 3 bases from V and 2 bases from J, with 5 bases in between. This CDR3 region has 13 residues. Here the CDR3 DNA reads TGCAGCGTTGAGAGGGCTGGGGCCAACGTCCTGACTTTC. Protein: CSVERAGANVLTF.

This clonotype was detected a few times. This chain connects TRBV6-1 to TRBJ2-1; TRBD2 matches 8 bases. J was trimmed by 8 bases and V by 2 bases; bases with no gene match: 8. The CDR3 has 15 amino acids. CDR1 is MNHNS, CDR2 SASEGT, per germline. CDR3 sequence reads: CASSERGGTRDEQFF. As DNA, the CDR3 is TGTGCCAGCAGTGAACGGGGGGGCACTAGGGATGAGCAGTTCTTC.

The sample holds a few counts of this clonotype. V and J are TRBV5-6 and TRBJ2-1, with unresolved D. CDR1 and CDR2 (germline): SGHDT, YYEEEE. The CDR3 is 13 residues long. V lost 2 bases and J 5 bases, leaving 8 bases between the germline ends. The CDR3 DNA reads TGTGCCAGCAGCTTTCCCCATAACAATGAGCAGTTCTTC. This codes for CASSFPHNNEQFF. Complete variable domain (other parts from reference TRBV5-6 and TRBJ2-1): DAGVTQSPTHLIKTRGQQVTLRCSPKSGHDTVSWYQQALGQGPQFIFQYYEEEERQRGNFPDRFSGHQFPNYSSELNVNALLLGDSALYLCASSFPHNNEQFFGPGTRLTVL.

There are a few counts of this clonotype. V usage is TRBV18 and J usage is TRBJ1-3; 7 nucleotides align to TRBD1. There are 16 residues in the CDR3. The V gene end was trimmed by 2 bases and the J gene end by 2 bases; junction bases not matched to a gene: 6. The germline V gene encodes CDR1 KGHSH and CDR2 LQKENI. The CDR3 protein is CASSPTATGPGNTIYF. The CDR3 DNA follows: TGTGCCAGCTCACCAACCGCGACAGGGCCTGGAAACACCATATATTTT. Supplemented by reference TRBV18 and TRBJ1-3, the full variable domain reads NAGVMQNPRHLVRRRGQEARLRCSPMKGHSHVYWYRQLPEEGLKFMVYLQKENIIDESGMPKERFSAEFPKEGPSILRIQQVVRGDSAAYFCASSPTATGPGNTIYFGEGSWLTVV.

This clonotype was seen many times. V is TRBV2 and J is TRBJ2-1; no clear D gene. The CDR3 sequence is 11 residues long. V lost 4 bases to trimming and J lost 9 bases, with 7 bases between them. Germline V CDR1 and CDR2: SNHLY, FYNNEI. As DNA, the CDR3 is TGTGCCAGCAGTGGGGCTGGTGAGCAGTTCTTC. Translating gives CASSGAGEQFF.